This T cell receptor beta chain was sequenced during a study of neurological immune-mediated disorders. It was by 5'RACE with 10-nucleotide random UMIs that the cDNA was made. TCRdb ran MiXCR on the 5' RACE reads and lists one entry per CDR3 protein. Seen here are tens of thousands of distinct CDR3 sequences, 15% to 20% observed once, and the top ten hold approximately 15%. This clonotype appeared many times. This TCR was recovered from a woman in her forties in good health. Material: PBMCs.

The CDR3 nucleotides read TGTGCCAGCAGTGTTCGGGGGGGCGGCTACAATGAGCAGTTCTTC. Its protein product is CASSVRGGGYNEQFF. This chain links TRBV28 with TRBJ2-1, with 8 bases matching TRBD2. After removal of 5 bases from V and 3 bases from J, the junction contained 6 bases not matched to a gene. This CDR3 spans 15 amino acids. Germline-derived CDR1 and CDR2 are MDHEN and SYDVKM. The full variable domain, rest sourced from reference TRBV28 and TRBJ2-1, is DVKVTQSSRYLVKRTGEKVFLECVQDMDHENMFWYRQDPGLGLRLIYFSYDVKMKEKGDIPEGYSVSREKKERFSLILESASTNQTSMYLCASSVRGGGYNEQFFGPGTRLTVL.